The 3 T cell receptor beta chains reported below all come from one sample, sequenced in a study of T-cell reconstitution after alpha-beta-depleted transplantation in children. Unique molecular identifiers featured in how the TCRbeta library was prepared. MiXCR, run by TCRdb on the PCR reads, gives a single entry per CDR3 protein. Of approximately 110,000 distinct CDR3 sequences listed, 10% were seen once; the top ten hold less than 40%. This material consisted of PBMCs, taken before TCRalphabeta/CD19-depleted stem cell transplant. The receptors were sampled from a boy between 2 and 15 years old with acute lymphoblastic leukemia, due to receive a stem cell transplant.

This clonotype was recorded at least ten times. The chain uses TRBV20-1 and TRBJ2-1, with a tentative D call TRBD2 (6 bases). The CDR3 sequence is 14 residues long. In germline, CDR1 is DFQATT, CDR2 SNEGSKA (reference sequence). Trimming shortened V by 6 bases and J by 8 bases, and 20 bases separated the two germline ends. Here the CDR3 reads CSAQKAGALHEQFF. The CDR3 region has the DNA TGCAGTGCACAAAAAGCGGGCGCTTTGCATGAGCAGTTCTTC.

This clonotype was counted between two and nine times. The rearrangement joins TRBV20-1 to TRBJ1-2, with TRBD1 identical over 8 bases. The V gene end was trimmed by 6 bases and the J gene end by 7 bases; junction bases not matched to a gene: 10. This CDR3 region has 13 residues. The germline CDR1 and CDR2 sequences are DFQATT and SNEGSKA (reference sequence). The CDR3 loop reads CSAAVDRAGGYTF. In DNA, the CDR3 is TGCAGTGCCGCAGTGGACAGGGCAGGTGGCTACACCTTC.

There are many counts of this clonotype. V is TRBV5-1 and J is TRBJ2-7; 8 bases map to TRBD2. Germline CDR1 SGHRS, CDR2 YFSETQ. V lost 1 base to trimming and J lost 4 bases; unmatched junction nucleotides: 4. The CDR3 spans 14 residues. The CDR3 bases are TGCGCCAGCAGCTTGCGTCGGGAGGGGTACGAGCAGTACTTC. Its protein product is CASSLRREGYEQYF.